This paragraph covers one T cell receptor beta chain sequence. Antigen specificity is unknown. At the DNA level, this CDR3 is encoded by other sequences in the same sample as well. People whose metastatic non-small-cell lung cancer was chemo-refractory got focal radiation along with CTLA-4 blockade by ipilimumab. Germline trimming cut 7 bases from V and 3 bases from J; bases unmatched to any gene: 4. The germline V gene has CDR1 MNHNS and CDR2 SASEGT. This CDR3 is built from 13 residues. The data originate from a study of radiotherapy plus CTLA-4 blockade in lung cancer. Regarding the study as a whole: Radiotherapy was combined with ipilimumab, and tumor-derived TCR clones then expanded in blood.

Generated by immunoSEQ multiplex PCR, the TCRdb table keeps only in-frame clones and is missing some. The sample consists of around 120,000 clones, 78% of them appearing once. This TCR was recovered from a human donor with non-small cell lung cancer who had a partial response to radiotherapy plus ipilimumab. The chain combines TRBV6-1 with TRBJ1-2; TRBD1 aligns across 8 bases. The source material was peripheral blood, sampled from a patient treated with radiotherapy plus ipilimumab. Here the CDR3 reads CASNPGGHYGYTF. The CDR3 DNA reads as TGTGCCAGCAACCCAGGGGGCCACTATGGCTACACCTTC.